This T cell receptor beta chain was found in a study of blood T cell repertoires in COVID-19. About the research overall: The United States, Italy and Spain supplied acute and convalescent COVID-19 samples. T cells, B-cell-depleted T cells, or PBMCs supplied cDNA or gDNA.

Authors' methods: Nucleated cell counts were estimated from reference gene primer amplification. TCRdb's copy holds only in-frame clones and misses some; the assay was immunoSEQ multiplex PCR. The V and J calls and the clone size are those of that table, but D and trimming were determined from the DNA. The sample contains some 200,000 clones, approximately 82% of which appear only once. This CDR3 has 18 amino acids. The sequencing input was peripheral blood. V and J are TRBV12-1 and TRBJ2-4; TRBD2 is the table's D call and was not checked against the DNA. TRBV12-1 corresponds to a pseudogene. The source of this sequence is a human donor in a cohort sampled during active COVID-19. In nucleotides, the CDR3 is TGTGCCAGCAGCCGTACTGATTCGGGGAACCTAGCCAAAAACATTCAGTACTTC. Its translation: CASSRTDSGNLAKNIQYF.